The clone carrying this T cell receptor (beta chain) is labeled medium-sized. Plated together were roughly 200,000 CFSE-labeled responder cells and roughly 200,000 irradiated, violet-dye-labeled stimulator cells. This entry comes from a study of graft-versus-host responses after intestinal transplantation. Study-level findings and limits: Peak circulating GvH clone levels tracked with early post-transplant HvG declines.

Measured with immunoSEQ multiplex PCR; TCRdb has only the in-frame clones, and not every one. The sample lists around 6,200 clones; 22% were seen once. V lost 6 bases to trimming and J lost 0 bases, with 8 bases between them. The CDR3 is made up of 14 amino acids. CDR1 and CDR2 (germline): WSHSY, SAAADI. The chain uses TRBV10-2 and TRBJ2-2; D not certain. Sequences were derived from alloreactive CD4+ T cells from a mixed lymphocyte reaction culture, sampled before transplantation. Stated subset: CFSE-low proliferating T cells sorted from approximately 6-day pre-transplant mixed lymphocyte reaction (GvH or HvG direction). The receptor was isolated from a human patient who was an organ donor for intestinal transplantation. The CDR3 spells CASSRPPNTGELFF. The DNA of the CDR3 is TGCGCCAGCAGCCGGCCCCCGAACACCGGGGAGCTGTTTTTT.